The present T cell receptor beta chain was sequenced within a study of T cells after yellow fever vaccination. Study details: Any fraction with a low cell number was prepared using SMART-Seq v4 Ultra Low Input. Overall study findings and caveats: It was a weaker secondary response, yet one that peaked faster, at day 5 versus 15.

Deletions cut 8 bases from V and 6 bases from J, with 13 bases between. CDR1 is ENHRY, CDR2 SYGVKD, per germline. This CDR3 contains 13 residues. This clonotype showed up just a few times. Its specificity is unknown. Template switching with 5'RACE generated the TCR cDNA and added a universal primer site and UMIs. TCRdb reanalysed the 5' RACE reads using MiXCR and keeps one entry per CDR3 protein. The sample consists of some 120,000 distinct CDR3 sequences, roughly 8.2% of them appearing once. The starting material was CD8+ T cells sorted from PBMCs, obtained on the day of the yellow fever booster vaccination. This sequence originates from a man aged 18 to 30 who received the YFV17D yellow fever vaccine. The rearrangement uses TRBV10-3 and TRBJ2-2; the D is unclear. The CDR3 loop is CAIGNENSGELFF. For the CDR3, the DNA is TGTGCCATCGGAAACGAGAATTCCGGGGAGCTGTTTTTT.